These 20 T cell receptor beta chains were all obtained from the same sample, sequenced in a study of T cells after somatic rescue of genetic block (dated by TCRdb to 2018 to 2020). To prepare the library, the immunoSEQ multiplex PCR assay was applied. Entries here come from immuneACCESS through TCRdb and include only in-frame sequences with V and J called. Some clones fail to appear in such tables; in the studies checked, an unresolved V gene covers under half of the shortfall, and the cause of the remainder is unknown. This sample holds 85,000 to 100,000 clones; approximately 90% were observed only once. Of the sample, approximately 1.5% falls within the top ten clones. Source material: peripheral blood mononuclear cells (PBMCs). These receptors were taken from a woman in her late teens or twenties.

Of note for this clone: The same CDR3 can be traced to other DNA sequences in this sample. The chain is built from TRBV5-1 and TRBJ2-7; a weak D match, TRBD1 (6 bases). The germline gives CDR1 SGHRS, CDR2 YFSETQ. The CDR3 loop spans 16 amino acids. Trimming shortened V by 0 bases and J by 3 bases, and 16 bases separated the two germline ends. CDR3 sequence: CASSLEGQGTYYEQYF. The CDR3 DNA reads TGCGCCAGCAGCTTGGAGGGGCAGGGGACATACTACGAGCAGTACTTC.

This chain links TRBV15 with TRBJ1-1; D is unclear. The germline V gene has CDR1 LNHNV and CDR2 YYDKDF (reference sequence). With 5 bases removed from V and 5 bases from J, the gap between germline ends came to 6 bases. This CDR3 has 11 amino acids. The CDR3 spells CATSLQTEAFF. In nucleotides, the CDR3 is TGTGCCACCAGCTTACAGACTGAAGCTTTCTTT.

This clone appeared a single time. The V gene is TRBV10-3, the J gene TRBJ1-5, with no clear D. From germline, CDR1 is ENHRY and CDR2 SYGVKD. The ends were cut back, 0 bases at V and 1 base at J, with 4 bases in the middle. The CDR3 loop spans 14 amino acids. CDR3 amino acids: CAISESASNQPQHF. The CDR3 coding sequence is TGTGCCATCAGTGAGTCCGCCAGCAATCAGCCCCAGCATTTT.

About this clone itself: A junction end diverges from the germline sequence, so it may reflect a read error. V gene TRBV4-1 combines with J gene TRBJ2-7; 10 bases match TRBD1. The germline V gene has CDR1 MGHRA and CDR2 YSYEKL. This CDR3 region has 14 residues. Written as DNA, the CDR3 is TGCGCCAGCAGCGTCGGGACAGGGGTCTACAAGCAGTACTTC. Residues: CASSVGTGVYKQYF.

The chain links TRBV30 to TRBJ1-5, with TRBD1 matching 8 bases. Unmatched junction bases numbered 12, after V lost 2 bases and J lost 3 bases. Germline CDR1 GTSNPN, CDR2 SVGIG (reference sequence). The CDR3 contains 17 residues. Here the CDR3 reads CAWSKRGRGPFNQPQHF. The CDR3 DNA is TGTGCCTGGAGTAAAAGGGGCAGGGGGCCTTTCAATCAGCCCCAGCATTTT.

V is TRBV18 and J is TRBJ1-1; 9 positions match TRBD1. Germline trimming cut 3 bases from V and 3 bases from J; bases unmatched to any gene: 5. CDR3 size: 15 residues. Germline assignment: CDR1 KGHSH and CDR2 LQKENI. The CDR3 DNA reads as TGTGCCAGCTCACCCAGACAGGGGGGGGACACTGAAGCTTTCTTT. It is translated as CASSPRQGGDTEAFF.

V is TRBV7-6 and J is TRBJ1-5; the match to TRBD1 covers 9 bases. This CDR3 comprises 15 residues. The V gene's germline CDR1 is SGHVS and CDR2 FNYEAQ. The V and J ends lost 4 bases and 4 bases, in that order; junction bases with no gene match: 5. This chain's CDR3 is CASSSRQGGNQPQHF. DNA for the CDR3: TGTGCCAGCAGCTCTCGACAGGGGGGAAATCAGCCCCAGCATTTT.

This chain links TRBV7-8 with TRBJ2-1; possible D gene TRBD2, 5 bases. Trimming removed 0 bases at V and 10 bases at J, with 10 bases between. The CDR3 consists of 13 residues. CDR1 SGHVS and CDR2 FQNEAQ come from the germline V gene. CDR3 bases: TGTGCCAGCAGCTTAGCCCTCGGACTGGAGCAGTTCTTC. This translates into CASSLALGLEQFF. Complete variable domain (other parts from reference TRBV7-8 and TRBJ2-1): GAGVSQSPRYKVAKRGQDVALRCDPISGHVSLFWYQQALGQGPEFLTYFQNEAQLDKSGLPSDRFFAERPEGSVSTLKIQRTQQEDSAVYLCASSLALGLEQFFGPGTRLTVL.

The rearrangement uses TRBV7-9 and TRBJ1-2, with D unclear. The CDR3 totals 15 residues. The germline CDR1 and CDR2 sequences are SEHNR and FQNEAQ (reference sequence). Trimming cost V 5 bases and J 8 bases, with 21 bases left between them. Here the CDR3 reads CASSPEPGPEGGYTF. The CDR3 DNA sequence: TGTGCCAGCAGCCCAGAGCCTGGGCCAGAGGGAGGCTACACCTTC.

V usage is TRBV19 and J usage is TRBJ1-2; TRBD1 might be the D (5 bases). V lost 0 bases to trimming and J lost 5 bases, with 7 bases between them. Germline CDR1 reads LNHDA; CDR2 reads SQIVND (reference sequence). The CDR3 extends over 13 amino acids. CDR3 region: CASSIDEGYGYTF. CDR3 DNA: TGTGCCAGTAGTATAGATGAGGGGTATGGCTACACCTTC.

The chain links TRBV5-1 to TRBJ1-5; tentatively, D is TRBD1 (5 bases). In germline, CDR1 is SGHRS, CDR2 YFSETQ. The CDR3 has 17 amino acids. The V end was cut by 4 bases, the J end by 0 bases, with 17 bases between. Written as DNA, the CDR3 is TGCGCCAGCAGCGAACCAAGGGGTTCTGATAGCAATCAGCCCCAGCATTTT. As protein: CASSEPRGSDSNQPQHF.

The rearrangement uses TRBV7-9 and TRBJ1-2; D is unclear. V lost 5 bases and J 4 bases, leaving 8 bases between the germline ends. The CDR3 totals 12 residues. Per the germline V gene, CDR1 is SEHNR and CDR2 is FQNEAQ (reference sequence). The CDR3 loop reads CASSDMVYGYTF. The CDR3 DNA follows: TGTGCCAGCAGCGACATGGTCTATGGCTACACCTTC.

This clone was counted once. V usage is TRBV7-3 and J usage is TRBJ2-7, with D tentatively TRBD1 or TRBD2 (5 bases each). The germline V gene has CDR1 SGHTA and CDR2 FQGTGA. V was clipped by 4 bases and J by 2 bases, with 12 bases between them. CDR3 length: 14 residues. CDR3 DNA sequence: TGTGCCAGCAGCTCCGGGACGGGAACCTACGAGCAGTACTTC. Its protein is CASSSGTGTYEQYF. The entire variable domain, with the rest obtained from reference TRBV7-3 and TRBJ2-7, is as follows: GAGVSQTPSNKVTEKGKYVELRCDPISGHTALYWYRQSLGQGPEFLIYFQGTGAADDSGLPNDRFFAVRPEGSVSTLKIQRTERGDSAVYLCASSSGTGTYEQYFGPGTRLTVT.

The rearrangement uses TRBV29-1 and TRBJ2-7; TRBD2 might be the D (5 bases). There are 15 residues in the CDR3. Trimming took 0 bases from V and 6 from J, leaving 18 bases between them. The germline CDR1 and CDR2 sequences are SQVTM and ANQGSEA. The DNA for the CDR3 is TGCAGCGTTGAAGAGGTATATCCAGGCCGGGGCGAGCAGTACTTC. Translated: CSVEEVYPGRGEQYF.

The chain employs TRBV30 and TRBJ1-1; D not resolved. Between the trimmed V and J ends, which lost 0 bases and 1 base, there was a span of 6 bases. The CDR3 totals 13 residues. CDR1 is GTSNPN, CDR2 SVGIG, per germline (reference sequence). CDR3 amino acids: CAWSVAGNTEAFF. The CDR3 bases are TGTGCCTGGAGTGTAGCGGGGAACACTGAAGCTTTCTTT.

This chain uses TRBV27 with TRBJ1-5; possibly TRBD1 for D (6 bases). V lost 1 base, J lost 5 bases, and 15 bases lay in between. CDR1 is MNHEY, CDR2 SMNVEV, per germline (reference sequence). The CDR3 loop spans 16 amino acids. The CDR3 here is CASSLYGGPVYQPQHF. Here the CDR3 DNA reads TGTGCCAGCAGTTTATACGGGGGCCCGGTCTATCAGCCCCAGCATTTT.

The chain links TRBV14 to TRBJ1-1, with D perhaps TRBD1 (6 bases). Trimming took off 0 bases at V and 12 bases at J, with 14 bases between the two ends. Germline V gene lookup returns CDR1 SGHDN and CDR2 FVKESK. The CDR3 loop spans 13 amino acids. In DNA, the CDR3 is TGTGCCAGCAGCCAAGATCTAGTCCAGGGGACTTTCTTT. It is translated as CASSQDLVQGTFF.

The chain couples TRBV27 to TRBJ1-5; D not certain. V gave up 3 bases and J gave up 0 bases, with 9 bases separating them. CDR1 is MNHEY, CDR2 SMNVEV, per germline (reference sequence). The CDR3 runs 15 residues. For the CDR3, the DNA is TGTGCCAGCAGTTTGACCGTCCTTAGCAATCAGCCCCAGCATTTT. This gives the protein CASSLTVLSNQPQHF.

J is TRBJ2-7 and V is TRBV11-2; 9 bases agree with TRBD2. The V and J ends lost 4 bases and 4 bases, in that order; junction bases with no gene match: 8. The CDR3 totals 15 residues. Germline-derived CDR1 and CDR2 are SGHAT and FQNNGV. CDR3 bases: TGTGCCAGCAGCTCTATTAGCGGGAGCGTGTACGAGCAGTACTTC. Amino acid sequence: CASSSISGSVYEQYF.

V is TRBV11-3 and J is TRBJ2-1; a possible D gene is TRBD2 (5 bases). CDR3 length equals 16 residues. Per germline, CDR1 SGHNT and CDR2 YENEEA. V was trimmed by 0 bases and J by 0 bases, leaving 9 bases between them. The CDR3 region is CASSLEAASSYNEQFF. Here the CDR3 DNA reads TGTGCCAGCAGCTTAGAAGCGGCCAGCTCCTACAATGAGCAGTTCTTC.